This T cell receptor beta chain is drawn from a study of T cells in localized non-small cell lung cancer. About this clone: Its target is unknown.

V was trimmed by 2 bases and J by 5 bases, leaving 10 bases between them. Germline CDR1 GTSNPN, CDR2 SVGIG (reference sequence). The CDR3 sequence is 13 residues long. TCRdb keeps only in-frame clones here, not all; method: immunoSEQ multiplex PCR. The repertoire has 3,700 or so clones, more than 25% of them found once; the top ten carry approximately 20%. General observations from the study: Uninvolved adjacent lung showed peak T cell clonality, exceeding tumor.

The chain joins TRBV30 to TRBJ1-5, with unresolved D. The material was lung tumor tissue, obtained before any cancer treatment. The TCR comes from a male donor at least 60 years old with stage III lung adenocarcinoma. The CDR3 sequence is CAWSLSHYQPQHF. As DNA, the CDR3 is TGTGCCTGGAGTCTCAGCCACTATCAGCCCCAGCATTTT.